This paragraph reports one T cell receptor (beta chain). Its antigen is unidentified. V gave up 6 bases and J gave up 5 bases; unmatched junction bases: 10. Germline lookup yields CDR1 MNHGY and CDR2 SAAAGT. CDR3 length: 15 residues. The data were taken from a study of T cell repertoires in cytomegalovirus infection. Study in general: Public TCR beta signatures provided an indication of both CMV infection and a matching HLA type.

Whole-study findings and limits: The ex vivo response was dominated by HLA-C-restricted CMV-specific TCR beta clonotypes. Identification of carriers of CMV plus the relevant HLA was achieved through cumulative public TCR beta family frequency.

TCRdb reanalysed the reads using MiXCR and keeps one entry per CDR3 protein. Of approximately 320,000 distinct CDR3 sequences in the sample, around a tenth were seen once. The source is a human donor in good health (CMV status not recorded). Some clones in this sample may be carry-over from other donors' samples. Sequences were obtained from PBMCs. The V call is TRBV6-8, the J call TRBJ2-1, with 7 bases aligning to TRBD2. This CDR3 reads CASSPDRGTNNEQFF. CDR3 DNA sequence: TGTGCCAGCAGCCCAGACAGAGGGACTAACAATGAGCAGTTCTTC.